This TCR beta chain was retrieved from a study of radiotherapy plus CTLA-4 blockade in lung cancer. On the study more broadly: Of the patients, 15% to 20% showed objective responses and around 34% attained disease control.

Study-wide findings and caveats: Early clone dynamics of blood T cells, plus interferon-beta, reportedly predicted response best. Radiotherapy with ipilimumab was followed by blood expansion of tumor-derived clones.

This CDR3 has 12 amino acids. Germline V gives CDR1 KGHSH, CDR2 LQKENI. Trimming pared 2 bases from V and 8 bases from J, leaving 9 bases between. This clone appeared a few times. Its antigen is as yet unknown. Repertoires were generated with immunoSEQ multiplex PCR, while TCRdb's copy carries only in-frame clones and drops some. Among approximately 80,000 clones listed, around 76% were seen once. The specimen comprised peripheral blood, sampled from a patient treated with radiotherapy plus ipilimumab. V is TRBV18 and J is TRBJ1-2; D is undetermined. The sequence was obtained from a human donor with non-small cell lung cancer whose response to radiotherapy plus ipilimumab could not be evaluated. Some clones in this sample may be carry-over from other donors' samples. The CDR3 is CASSPGREGYTF. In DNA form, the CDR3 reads TGTGCCAGCTCACCAGGGAGAGAGGGCTACACCTTC.